These 27 T cell receptor beta chains originate from one sample sequenced in a study of CD8 T cells in ankylosing spondylitis. Using its own MiXCR run on the 5' RACE reads, TCRdb lists one record per CDR3 protein. The table shows 310,000 or so distinct CDR3 sequences, with about 20% occurring only once. The sequencing sample was made of blood, either unsorted or a sorted T cell fraction (not recorded which). These receptors originate from a male donor with ankylosing spondylitis or in good health (not recorded which).

This rearrangement joins TRBV11-1 to TRBJ2-3, with D possibly matching TRBD1 (6 bases). The ends were cut back, 5 bases at V and 0 bases at J, with 15 bases in the middle. CDR3 length equals 16 residues. Germline values: CDR1 SGHAT, CDR2 FQDESV (reference sequence). The CDR3 reads CASSRKRDISTDTQYF. The CDR3, as DNA: TGTGCCAGCAGCCGTAAAAGGGACATCAGCACAGATACGCAGTATTTT.

This chain links TRBV20-1 with TRBJ2-1; D may correspond to TRBD1 or TRBD2 (5 bases each). The CDR3 length is 10 residues. The ends were cut back, 5 bases at V and 10 bases at J, with 9 bases in the middle. Germline V CDR1 and CDR2: DFQATT, SNEGSKA (reference sequence). As DNA, the CDR3 is TGCAGTGCTGGGGGTTGGGAGCAGTTCTTC. Its protein product is CSAGGWEQFF.

This clonotype was observed a few times. The chain carries TRBV12-3 or TRBV12-4 and TRBJ2-3; D not certain. Trimming removed 1 base from V and 7 bases from J, with 6 bases in between. CDR3 size: 12 residues. DNA for the CDR3: TGTGCCAGCAGTTTAGAGGATCATACGCAGTATTTT. This codes for CASSLEDHTQYF.

The rearrangement joins TRBV11-2 to TRBJ2-7; 10 bases line up with TRBD2. V was clipped by 2 bases and J by 0 bases; unmatched bases: 13. This CDR3 spans 19 amino acids. Germline loops: CDR1 SGHAT, CDR2 FQNNGV. The CDR3 DNA reads TGTGCCAGCAGCTTAAACTCGGCTAGCGGGGGCCTCAGCTCCTACGAGCAGTACGTC. Its protein is CASSLNSASGGLSSYEQYV.

This clonotype was found once. The J gene is TRBJ2-1, the V gene TRBV20-1; no clear D. The length of the CDR3 is 11 residues. Germline CDR1 and CDR2: DFQATT and SNEGSKA (reference sequence). V lost 5 bases and J 6 bases, leaving 8 bases between the germline ends. The DNA for the CDR3 is TGCAGTGCTGGGATGCGCAATGAGCAGTTCTTC. It is translated as CSAGMRNEQFF.

This clonotype was counted a few times. V and J are TRBV18 and TRBJ1-5; the D is unclear. V lost 2 bases and J 5 bases, leaving 10 bases between the germline ends. The CDR3 runs to 14 residues. Germline CDR1 and CDR2: KGHSH and LQKENI. DNA for the CDR3: TGTGCCAGCTCACCAGTAGTTCGGGATCAGCCCCAGCATTTT. It specifies CASSPVVRDQPQHF.

By proportion, this clonotype is medium-sized. CDR3 protein: CASSLAPSGSVYEQYV. The CDR3 coding sequence is TGCGCCAGCAGCTTGGCCCCTAGCGGGAGTGTCTACGAGCAGTACGTC. V is TRBV5-1 and J is TRBJ2-7, with TRBD2 matching over 10 bases. V lost 0 bases and J lost 3; bases outside the gene matches: 6. From germline, CDR1 is SGHRS and CDR2 YFSETQ. This CDR3 region has 16 residues.

This clonotype was detected only a few times. This chain connects TRBV12-3 or TRBV12-4 to TRBJ2-1; 14 positions match TRBD2. Trimming cost V 6 bases and J 8 bases; bases outside gene matches: 9. CDR3 length: 16 residues. The CDR3 nucleotides are TGTGCCAGCAGCCCCCGGGGACTAGCGGGAGTGGATGAGCAGTTCTTC. As protein: CASSPRGLAGVDEQFF.

V usage is TRBV28 and J usage is TRBJ2-2; 10 nucleotides line up with TRBD1. Trimming removed 3 bases from V and 5 bases from J; junction bases left unmatched: 6. The CDR3 is 16 residues long. Germline values: CDR1 MDHEN, CDR2 SYDVKM. CDR3 residues: CASSFPTGQGTGELFF. In DNA form, the CDR3 reads TGTGCCAGCAGTTTCCCAACGGGACAGGGGACCGGGGAGCTGTTTTTT.

This clonotype was seen a handful of times. DNA for the CDR3: TGCGCCAGCAGCTTGTGGCCGGCAAGCGCGAACACCGGGGAGCTGTTTTTT. Encoded protein: CASSLWPASANTGELFF. The V call is TRBV5-1, the J call TRBJ2-2; no definite D call. From germline, CDR1 is SGHRS and CDR2 YFSETQ. V lost 1 base and J 0 bases, leaving 13 bases between the germline ends. The CDR3 length is 17 residues.

The CDR3 bases are TGTGCCAGCAGCGTAGGTTCTTTGAAGGCAGATACGCAGTATTTT. Amino acid sequence: CASSVGSLKADTQYF. The chain couples TRBV9 to TRBJ2-3; no firm D call. Germline CDR1 and CDR2: SGDLS and YYNGEE. V was cut by 0 bases and J by 4 bases, with 12 bases left in between. The CDR3 covers 15 residues.

This clonotype was seen a handful of times. V and J are TRBV3-1 and TRBJ2-5, with no clear D. Trimming took off 1 base at V and 5 bases at J, with 14 bases between the two ends. Germline V gene sequence: CDR1 LGHDT, CDR2 YNNKEL (reference sequence). The CDR3 consists of 15 residues. For the CDR3, the DNA is TGTGCCAGCAGCCAAGGGGATAGGGATGCGGAGACCCAGTACTTC. This translates into CASSQGDRDAETQYF.

This chain connects TRBV5-1 to TRBJ2-1; 7 nucleotides match TRBD2. The CDR3 spans 15 residues. Losses at the gene ends were 0 bases for V and 4 bases for J; bases not matched to a gene: 4. The V gene's germline CDR1 is SGHRS and CDR2 YFSETQ. CDR3: CASSLEWGGYNEQFF. The CDR3 nucleotides are TGCGCCAGCAGCTTGGAATGGGGGGGGTACAATGAGCAGTTCTTC.

In DNA, the CDR3 is TGTGCCAGCAGCCGACTGGTTCCCGGGGAGCTGTTTTTT. Encoded protein: CASSRLVPGELFF. The chain uses TRBV6-2 or TRBV6-3 and TRBJ2-2; D remains unclear. Trimming stripped 6 bases from V and 6 bases from J, with 11 bases between. This CDR3 is 13 amino acids long. Germline-derived CDR1 and CDR2 are MNHEY and SVGEGT.

The gene calls are TRBV3-1 and TRBJ1-1; no firm D call. From germline, CDR1 is LGHDT and CDR2 YNNKEL (reference sequence). V was trimmed by 1 base and J by 6 bases, leaving 9 bases between them. There are 13 residues in the CDR3. The CDR3: CASSQARAAEAFF. The CDR3 DNA follows: TGTGCCAGCAGCCAAGCGCGAGCCGCTGAAGCTTTCTTT.

This clonotype was counted only a few times. This chain connects TRBV20-1 to TRBJ2-7; TRBD2 matches at 8 bases. The V gene end was trimmed by 0 bases and the J gene end by 2 bases; junction bases not matched to a gene: 6. The V gene's germline CDR1 is DFQATT and CDR2 SNEGSKA (reference sequence). CDR3 length: 15 amino acids. Here the CDR3 reads CSAREGAGAAYEQYV. CDR3 nucleotides: TGCAGTGCTAGAGAAGGAGCGGGGGCCGCCTACGAGCAGTACGTC.

At least ten counts were recorded for this clonotype. The rearrangement joins TRBV19 to TRBJ2-3; 10 bases are shared with TRBD2. CDR1 and CDR2 from the germline V gene are LNHDA and SQIVND (reference sequence). This CDR3 region has 15 residues. With V trimmed by 4 bases and J by 4 bases, 5 bases remained unmatched. The CDR3 loop is CASSTPGTSADTQYF. The CDR3 DNA is TGTGCCAGTAGTACGCCCGGGACTAGCGCAGATACGCAGTATTTT.

The chain employs TRBV12-3 or TRBV12-4 and TRBJ1-1; 10 positions agree with TRBD1. V was clipped by 5 bases and J by 2 bases; unmatched bases: 14. This CDR3 region has 18 residues. The CDR3 DNA sequence: TGTGCCAGCAGTCCCCGGGGTGGGACAGGGGCCTCAAACACTGAAGCTTTCTTT. Protein sequence: CASSPRGGTGASNTEAFF.

This clonotype has at least ten counts. The chain uses TRBV6-5 and TRBJ2-2, with D maybe TRBD1 (5 bases). Trimming removed 2 bases at V and 5 bases at J, with 9 bases between. The CDR3 length is 14 residues. Germline V gene lookup returns CDR1 MNHEY and CDR2 SVGAGI. CDR3 protein: CASSYTGGTGELFF. CDR3 nucleotide sequence: TGTGCCAGCAGTTACACAGGCGGAACCGGGGAGCTGTTTTTT.

About this clonotype: A read error may produce the germline difference seen at one junction end. CDR3 bases: TGCGTCAGCAGCTTAGGGACAGGGGATTCACCCCTCCACTTT. This gives the protein CVSSLGTGDSPLHF. V is TRBV5-1 and J is TRBJ1-6; 10 bases map to TRBD1. CDR1 and CDR2 from the germline V gene are SGHRS and YFSETQ. CDR3 length: 14 residues.

This clonotype was observed a handful of times. The chain recombines TRBV5-5 with TRBJ1-4; possibly TRBD1 for D (6 bases). The germline V and J ends were trimmed by 1 base and 8 bases, with 15 bases remaining between them. The CDR3 contains 15 residues. In germline, CDR1 is SGHKS, CDR2 YYEKEE (reference sequence). The CDR3 is CASSLTGGYMEKLFF. CDR3 nucleotide sequence: TGTGCCAGCAGCTTGACTGGGGGCTATATGGAAAAACTGTTTTTT.

This clonotype showed up just a few times. CDR3 DNA: TGTGCCAGCAGCAGAAGAGGGGTAGGCAATCAGCCCCAGCATTTT. Amino acid sequence: CASSRRGVGNQPQHF. V gene TRBV5-5 combines with J gene TRBJ1-5, with D possibly matching TRBD1 (5 bases). Trimming cost V 4 bases and J 2 bases, with 13 bases left between them. Looked up from germline, CDR1 is SGHKS and CDR2 is YYEKEE (reference sequence). This CDR3 region has 15 residues.

This clonotype was picked up a small number of times. The J gene is TRBJ2-3, the V gene TRBV20-1; 7 bases fit TRBD1. Germline CDR1 is DFQATT and CDR2 is SNEGSKA (reference sequence). The CDR3 runs 14 residues. The V gene end was trimmed by 1 base and the J gene end by 0 bases; junction bases not matched to a gene: 1. This chain's CDR3 is CSARGDRSTDTQYF. CDR3 DNA sequence: TGCAGTGCTAGAGGGGACAGAAGCACAGATACGCAGTATTTT.

This clonotype was detected many times. The J gene is TRBJ2-5, the V gene TRBV29-1; D may be TRBD1 (5 bases). The V end lost 1 base, the J end lost 5 bases, and 14 bases lay between the germline ends. The CDR3 covers 14 residues. CDR1 is SQVTM and CDR2 is ANQGSEA in the germline V gene. CDR3 loop: CSVEAGLERETQYF. CDR3 DNA: TGCAGCGTTGAAGCAGGGCTTGAAAGGGAGACCCAGTACTTC. Together with reference TRBV29-1 and TRBJ2-5, the CDR3 gives the full variable domain: SAVISQKPSRDICQRGTSLTIQCQVDSQVTMMFWYRQQPGQSLTLIATANQGSEATYESGFVIDKFPISRPNLTFSTLTVSNMSPEDSSIYLCSVEAGLERETQYFGPGTRLLVL.

This clonotype was detected only a few times. The V call is TRBV5-1, the J call TRBJ1-5, with a weak D call TRBD1 (6 bases). CDR3 length: 14 amino acids. The V gene's germline CDR1 is SGHRS and CDR2 YFSETQ. Trimming took 3 bases from V and 4 from J, leaving 11 bases between them. The CDR3 region has the DNA TGCGCCAGCAGCTGGAAGGGGGGGAATCAGCCCCAGCATTTT. It specifies CASSWKGGNQPQHF.

This clonotype was observed at least ten times. The gene calls are TRBV7-3 and TRBJ2-2; 8 bases are a match to TRBD2. With 2 bases clipped from V and 7 bases from J, the junction kept 3 bases outside the gene matches. The CDR3 extends over 14 amino acids. Per the germline V gene, CDR1 is SGHTA and CDR2 is FQGTGA. The CDR3 bases are TGTGCCAGCAGCTTAGCGAGCGGGGGCGGGGAGCTGTTTTTT. It codes for CASSLASGGGELFF.

This clonotype was observed at least ten times. The rearrangement links TRBV2 to TRBJ2-7; D may match TRBD1 or TRBD2 (5 bases each). Trimming took 4 bases from V and 4 from J, leaving 11 bases between them. The germline V gene encodes CDR1 SNHLY and CDR2 FYNNEI. The CDR3 is 13 amino acids. This chain's CDR3 is CASSAGTVYEQYV. CDR3 nucleotides: TGTGCCAGCAGTGCCGGGACCGTTTACGAGCAGTACGTC.